The present TCR beta chain was sequenced within a study of T cells in Graves' hyperthyroidism and ophthalmopathy. Across the study: Peripheral blood draws took place at initial diagnosis, ahead of any treatment. Study-wide points: Most thyroid clonotypes with frequency above 0.001 were detected in blood. Ophthalmopathy prediction by the model preceded onset by a median approximately six months.

The source material, RNA transcripts, was used to amplify TCR beta CDR3 regions. The study used the HTBI primer set for a first-round RT-PCR of the TCR CDR3. TCRdb re-derived calls from the multiplex PCR reads in MiXCR, one entry per CDR3 protein. The data show approximately 600,000 distinct CDR3 sequences, 12% to 15% seen once. Ophthalmopathy cases met thresholds of Clinical Activity Score at least 3, NOSPECS grade at least 4 and duration under 3 months. In its sample, this clonotype was seen many times. Its cognate antigen is unknown. Trimming took 6 bases from V and 3 from J; bases not matched to a gene: 9. This CDR3 spans 15 amino acids. Germline values: CDR1 MDHEN, CDR2 SYDVKM.

What was sequenced was blood. The rearrangement uses TRBV28 and TRBJ1-1, with 8 positions matching TRBD1. The TCR was taken from a woman aged 18-29 years with Graves' ophthalmopathy. The CDR3 sequence: CASRTGAGRDTEAFF. Written as DNA, the CDR3 is TGTGCCAGCAGGACAGGGGCAGGTAGGGACACTGAAGCTTTCTTT.